The present T cell receptor beta chain was sequenced within a study of cytomegalovirus exposure and HLA in healthy donors. Study-level points and caveats: Among TCR beta chains, those listed as cytomegalovirus-associated numbered over 150. Per a later analysis, 16,951 TCR beta sequences showed association with HLA alleles at 0.05 false discovery rate. High specificity and sensitivity for cytomegalovirus status were reported for the classifier.

Vbeta (60) and Jbeta (13) primers were used in the PCR. How the authors handled the data: Later, an analysis found 75 million to 90 million unique TCR beta chains, and 9.5 million to 12 million of these were shared. Sequenced by immunoSEQ multiplex PCR; TCRdb stores in-frame clones only, minus some. V, J and clone size derive from that table, while D and trimming were established from the DNA sequence. The table includes 130,000 to 150,000 clones, over 75% detected once. The sample holds a few counts of this clone. Its antigen is undetermined. V lost 2 bases, J lost 1 base, and 1 base stayed unmatched. CDR1 is SGHTA, CDR2 FQGNSA, per germline. The CDR3 totals 14 residues.

The receptor's source is a male donor in good health and CMV-seronegative. The sample was PBMCs. V is TRBV7-2 and J is TRBJ1-1; 7 nucleotides line up with TRBD1. This chain's CDR3 is CASSLQGGNTEAFF. The CDR3 DNA is TGTGCCAGCAGCTTACAGGGGGGGAACACTGAAGCTTTCTTT.